The source of this T cell receptor beta chain is a study of identical twins. Findings and caveats of the study: The models systematically underestimated how much out-of-frame TCR alpha was shared in monozygotic twins. Where beta out-of-frame sequences were concerned, excess twin sharing was weaker.

Unique molecular identifiers were present on the cDNA, and a universal primer site came from template switching. Each CDR3 protein gets one entry after TCRdb re-called the 5' RACE reads with MiXCR. This table has around 340,000 distinct CDR3 sequences, 9% to 10% appearing once. The donors were all healthy and Caucasian. V shed 8 bases and J 6 bases; nucleotides not matched to a gene: 6. The length of the CDR3 is 13 residues. Germline CDR1 and CDR2: ENHRY and SYGVKD. This clonotype was seen ten or more times. The antigen is undetermined. Sequenced: naive T cells sorted from blood. The rearrangement uses TRBV10-3 and TRBJ2-1; 8 bases are shared with TRBD1. The sequence derives from a woman aged 50 to 65 in good health. The CDR3 protein is CAIDRGEGNEQFF. The CDR3 DNA sequence: TGTGCCATCGACAGGGGCGAGGGCAATGAGCAGTTCTTC.